This T cell receptor (beta chain) comes out of a study of T cell changes during pregnancy in multiple sclerosis. V was clipped by 2 bases and J by 6 bases, with 13 bases between them. The CDR3 has 14 residues. Germline CDR1 and CDR2: LNHDA and SQIVND (reference sequence). Method: immunoSEQ multiplex PCR; TCRdb's copy keeps in-frame clones and lacks some. Here the sample spans some 48,000 clones, around nine tenths being singletons. The sequence was obtained from a female donor in good health, enrolled as a control in a pregnancy study. Sequences were derived from CD4+ T cells from peripheral blood mononuclear cells, sampled after pregnancy. This rearrangement joins TRBV19 to TRBJ1-2, with D possibly TRBD1 on 5 matching bases. In nucleotides, the CDR3 is TGTGCCAGTAGTATATACGGGGGAAAGAATGGCTACACCTTC. Amino acid sequence: CASSIYGGKNGYTF.